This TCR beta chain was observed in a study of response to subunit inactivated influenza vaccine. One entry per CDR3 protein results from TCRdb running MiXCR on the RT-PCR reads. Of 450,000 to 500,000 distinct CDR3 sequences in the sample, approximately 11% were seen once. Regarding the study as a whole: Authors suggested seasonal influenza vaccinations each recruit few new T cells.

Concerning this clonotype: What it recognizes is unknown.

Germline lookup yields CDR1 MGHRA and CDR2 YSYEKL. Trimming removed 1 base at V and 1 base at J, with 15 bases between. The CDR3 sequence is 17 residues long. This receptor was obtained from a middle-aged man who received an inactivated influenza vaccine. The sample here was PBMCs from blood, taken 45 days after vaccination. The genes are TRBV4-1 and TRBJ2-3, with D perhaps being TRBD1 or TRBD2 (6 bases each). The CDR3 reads CASSQGERGAGTDTQYF. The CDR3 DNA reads TGCGCCAGCAGCCAAGGGGAGAGGGGGGCTGGCACAGATACGCAGTATTTT.